This record looks at one T cell receptor (beta chain) sequence and its context. Its antigen is not known. This sample was taken from a study of blood T cells in healthy people across ages. The CDR3 contains 12 residues. Germline V CDR1 and CDR2: MNHEY, SVGAGI. Losses at the gene ends were 9 bases for V and 3 bases for J; bases not matched to a gene: 4. Sample-barcoded 5' priming and a J-beta primer mix drove a second PCR of roughly 7 to 11 cycles. TCRdb reprocessed the 5' RACE reads via MiXCR and lists one record per CDR3 protein. This sample has some 1.5 million distinct CDR3 sequences; roughly 27% occur once, and the top ten carry over 7%. Isolated per sample were at least 6 million PBMCs. Points from the study as a whole: Unsorted PBMCs ruled out conclusive naive versus antigen-experienced comparison.

The sequenced material came from blood. The receptor was derived from a woman aged 30 to 39 in good health. V and J are TRBV6-5 and TRBJ2-5, with TRBD1 identical over 7 bases. This chain's CDR3 is CASGTAEETQYF. CDR3 DNA sequence: TGTGCCAGTGGGACAGCCGAAGAGACCCAGTACTTC.